The entry below gives a single TCR beta chain sequence along with its context. The data stem from a study of blood T cells in healthy people across ages. Primers used in a second PCR of about 6 to 12 cycles were a sample-barcoded 5' primer and a J-beta primer mix. Each CDR3 protein is one row after TCRdb ran MiXCR on the 5' RACE reads. Of 1 million or so distinct CDR3 sequences in the sample, more than 35% were seen once. Drawing of peripheral blood yielded 8.5 to 10 milliliters from each donor. Trimming removed 0 bases from V and 13 bases from J, with 22 bases in between. The germline V gene encodes CDR1 DFQATT and CDR2 SNEGSKA (reference sequence). The CDR3 loop spans 15 amino acids.

This TCR was recovered from a woman aged 55-75 years in good health. Sequencing was performed on blood. This chain joins TRBV20-1 and TRBJ2-4; either TRBD1 or TRBD2 may supply D (5 bases each). The CDR3 DNA is TGCAGTGCTAGAGATCCTATCGGCAGGGTGAGGGAGCAGTACTTC. It codes for CSARDPIGRVREQYF.